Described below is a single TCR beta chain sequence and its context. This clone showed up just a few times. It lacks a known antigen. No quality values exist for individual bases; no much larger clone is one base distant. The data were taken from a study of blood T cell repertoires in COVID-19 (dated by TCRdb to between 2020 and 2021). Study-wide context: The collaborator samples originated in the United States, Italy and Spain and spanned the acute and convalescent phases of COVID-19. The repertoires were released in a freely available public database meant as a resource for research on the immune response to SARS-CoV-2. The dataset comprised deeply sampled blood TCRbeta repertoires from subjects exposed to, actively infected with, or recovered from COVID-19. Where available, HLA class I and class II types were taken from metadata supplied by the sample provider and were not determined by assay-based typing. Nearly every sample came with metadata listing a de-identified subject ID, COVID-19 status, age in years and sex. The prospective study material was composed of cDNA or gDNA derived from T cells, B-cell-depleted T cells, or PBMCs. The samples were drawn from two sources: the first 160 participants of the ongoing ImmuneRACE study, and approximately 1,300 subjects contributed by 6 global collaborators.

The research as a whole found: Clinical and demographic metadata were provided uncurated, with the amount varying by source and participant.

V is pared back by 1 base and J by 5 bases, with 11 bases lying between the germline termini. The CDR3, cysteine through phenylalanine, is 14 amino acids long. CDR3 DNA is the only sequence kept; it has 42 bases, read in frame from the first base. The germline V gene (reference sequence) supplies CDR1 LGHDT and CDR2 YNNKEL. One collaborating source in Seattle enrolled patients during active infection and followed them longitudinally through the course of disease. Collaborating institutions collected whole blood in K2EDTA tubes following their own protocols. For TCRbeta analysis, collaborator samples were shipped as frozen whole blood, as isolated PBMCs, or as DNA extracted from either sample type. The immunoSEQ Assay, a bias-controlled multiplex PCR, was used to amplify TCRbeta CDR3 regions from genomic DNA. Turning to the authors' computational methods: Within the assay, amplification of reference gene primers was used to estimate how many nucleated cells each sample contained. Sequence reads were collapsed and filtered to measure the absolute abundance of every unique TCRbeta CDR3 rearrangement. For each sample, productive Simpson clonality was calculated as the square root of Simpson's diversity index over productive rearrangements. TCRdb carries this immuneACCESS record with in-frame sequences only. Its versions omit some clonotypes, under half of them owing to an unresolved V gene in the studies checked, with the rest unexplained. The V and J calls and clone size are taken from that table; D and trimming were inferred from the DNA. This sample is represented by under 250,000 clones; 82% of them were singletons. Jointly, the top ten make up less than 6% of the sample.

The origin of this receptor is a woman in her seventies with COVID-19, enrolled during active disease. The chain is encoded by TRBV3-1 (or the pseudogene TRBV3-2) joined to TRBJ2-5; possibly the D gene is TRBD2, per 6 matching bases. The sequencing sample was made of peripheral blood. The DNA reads TGTGCCAGCAGCCAAGCGGGAGTGTGGGAGACCCAGTACTTC. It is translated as CASSQAGVWETQYF.